This TCR beta chain came from a study of blood T cell repertoires in COVID-19. Study overall: Samples representing acute and convalescent COVID-19 were sourced from the United States, Italy and Spain.

V lost 1 base and J 5 bases, leaving 13 bases between the germline ends. The germline CDR1 and CDR2 sequences are LGHDT and YNNKEL (reference sequence). CDR3 length equals 15 residues. In the original analysis: Quantification of nucleated cells was approximated via reference gene primer amplification. The repertoire was sequenced with immunoSEQ multiplex PCR; TCRdb's copy has only in-frame clones and lacks some. V and J calls and clone size follow that table, whereas D and trimming were derived from the DNA. This sample has 210,000 or so clones, with under 90% found just once. V and J are TRBV3-1 (or the pseudogene TRBV3-2) and TRBJ2-3; unclear D gene. This sequence was found in a woman aged 80 or over with COVID-19, enrolled during active disease. Specimen: peripheral blood. The CDR3 DNA reads TGTGCCAGCAGCCAAGGAGGCTCGTGGAAAGATACGCAGTATTTT. Protein product: CASSQGGSWKDTQYF.